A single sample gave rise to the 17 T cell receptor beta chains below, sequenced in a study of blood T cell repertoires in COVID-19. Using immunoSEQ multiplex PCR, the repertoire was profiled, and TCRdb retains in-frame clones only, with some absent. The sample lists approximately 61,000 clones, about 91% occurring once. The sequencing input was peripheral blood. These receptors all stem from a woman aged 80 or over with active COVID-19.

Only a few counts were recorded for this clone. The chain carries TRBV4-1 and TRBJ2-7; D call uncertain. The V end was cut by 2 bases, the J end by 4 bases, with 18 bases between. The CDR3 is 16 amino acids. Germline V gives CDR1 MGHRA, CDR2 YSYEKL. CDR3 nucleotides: TGCGCCAGCAGCCAACGTCATTCCATGGAGCTTTACGAGCAGTACTTC. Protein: CASSQRHSMELYEQYF.

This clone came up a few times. Here the CDR3 reads CASSVSRTGERGVGYEQYF. The CDR3 DNA sequence: TGTGCCAGCAGCGTTTCCCGGACAGGGGAGCGCGGGGTCGGTTACGAGCAGTACTTC. The genes are TRBV7-9 and TRBJ2-7, with 9 bases that match TRBD1. Trimming cost V 5 bases and J 4 bases; bases outside gene matches: 21. This CDR3 spans 19 amino acids. The germline gives CDR1 SEHNR, CDR2 FQNEAQ (reference sequence).

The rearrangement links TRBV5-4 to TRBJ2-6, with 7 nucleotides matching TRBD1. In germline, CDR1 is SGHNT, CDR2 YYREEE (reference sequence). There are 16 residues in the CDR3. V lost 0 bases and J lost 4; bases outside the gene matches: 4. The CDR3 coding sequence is TGTGCCAGCAGCTTGGGTACAGGGGTAGGGGCCAACGTCCTGACTTTC. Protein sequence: CASSLGTGVGANVLTF.

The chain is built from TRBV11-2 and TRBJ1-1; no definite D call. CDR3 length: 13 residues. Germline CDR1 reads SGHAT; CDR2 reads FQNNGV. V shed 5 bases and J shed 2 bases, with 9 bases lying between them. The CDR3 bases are TGTGCCAGCAGCCCCCACATTAACACTGAAGCTTTCTTT. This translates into CASSPHINTEAFF.

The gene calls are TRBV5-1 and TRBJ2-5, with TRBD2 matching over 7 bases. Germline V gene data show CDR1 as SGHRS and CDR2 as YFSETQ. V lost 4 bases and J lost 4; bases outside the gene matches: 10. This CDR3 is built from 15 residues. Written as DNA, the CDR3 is TGCGCCAGCAGCCCCTTCGGCGGACTAGGAGAGACCCAGTACTTC. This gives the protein CASSPFGGLGETQYF.

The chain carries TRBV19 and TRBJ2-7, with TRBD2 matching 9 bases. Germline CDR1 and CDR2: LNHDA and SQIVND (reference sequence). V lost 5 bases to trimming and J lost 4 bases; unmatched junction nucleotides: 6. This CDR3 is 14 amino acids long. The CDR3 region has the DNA TGTGCCAGTAGTCCGGCTAGCGGGGTGTACGAGCAGTACTTC. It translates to CASSPASGVYEQYF.

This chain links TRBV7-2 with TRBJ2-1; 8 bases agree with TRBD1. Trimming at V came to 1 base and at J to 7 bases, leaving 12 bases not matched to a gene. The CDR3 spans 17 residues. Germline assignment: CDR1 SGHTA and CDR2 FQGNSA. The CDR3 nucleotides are TGTGCCAGCAGCTTAGTTTCCGGACAGGGTCGGACAAATGAGCAGTTCTTC. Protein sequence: CASSLVSGQGRTNEQFF.

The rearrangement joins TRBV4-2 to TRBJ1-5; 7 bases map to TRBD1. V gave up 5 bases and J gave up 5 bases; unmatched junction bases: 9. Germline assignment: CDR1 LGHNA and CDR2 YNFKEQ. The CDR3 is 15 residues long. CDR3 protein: CASSYLGTVDQPQHF. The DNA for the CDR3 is TGTGCCAGCAGCTACCTCGGGACAGTGGATCAGCCCCAGCATTTT.

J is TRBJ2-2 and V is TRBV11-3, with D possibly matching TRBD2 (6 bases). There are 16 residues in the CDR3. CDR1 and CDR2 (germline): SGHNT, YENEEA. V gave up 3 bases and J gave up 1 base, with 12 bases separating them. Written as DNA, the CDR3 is TGTGCCAGCAGCTTGGCGGCCGGGGGGAACACCGGGGAGCTGTTTTTT. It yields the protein CASSLAAGGNTGELFF. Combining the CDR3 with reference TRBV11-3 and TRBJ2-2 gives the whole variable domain EAGVVQSPRYKIIEKKQPVAFWCNPISGHNTLYWYLQNLGQGPELLIRYENEEAVDDSQLPKDRFSAERLKGVDSTLKIQPAELGDSAVYLCASSLAAGGNTGELFFGEGSRLTVL.

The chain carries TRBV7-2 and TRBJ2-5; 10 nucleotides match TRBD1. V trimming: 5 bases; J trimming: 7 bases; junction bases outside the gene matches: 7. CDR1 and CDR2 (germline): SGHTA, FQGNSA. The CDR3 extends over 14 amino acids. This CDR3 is CASSTYGQGGTQYF. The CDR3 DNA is TGTGCCAGCAGCACTTACGGACAGGGGGGGACCCAGTACTTC.

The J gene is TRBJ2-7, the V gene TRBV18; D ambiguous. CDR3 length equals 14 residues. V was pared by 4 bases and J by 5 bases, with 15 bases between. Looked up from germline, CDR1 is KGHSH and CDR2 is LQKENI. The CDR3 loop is CASSRVLRQDEQYF. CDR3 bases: TGTGCCAGCTCACGGGTATTGCGTCAGGACGAGCAGTACTTC.

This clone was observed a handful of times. CDR3 in amino acids: CASSFFDSYEQYF. The DNA for the CDR3 is TGTGCCAGCAGCTTTTTTGACAGCTACGAGCAGTACTTC. The chain recombines TRBV7-2 with TRBJ2-7, with a possible D match to TRBD1 (5 bases). Trimming removed 3 bases from V and 3 bases from J, with 9 bases in between. This CDR3 contains 13 residues. CDR1 SGHTA and CDR2 FQGNSA come from the germline V gene.

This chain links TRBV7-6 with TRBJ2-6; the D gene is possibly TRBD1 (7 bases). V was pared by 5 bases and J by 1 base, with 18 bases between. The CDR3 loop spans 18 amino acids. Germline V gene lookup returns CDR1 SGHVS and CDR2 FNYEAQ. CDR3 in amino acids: CASSPIGGAGSGANVLTF. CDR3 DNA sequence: TGTGCCAGCAGCCCCATAGGGGGCGCGGGGTCTGGGGCCAACGTCCTGACTTTC.

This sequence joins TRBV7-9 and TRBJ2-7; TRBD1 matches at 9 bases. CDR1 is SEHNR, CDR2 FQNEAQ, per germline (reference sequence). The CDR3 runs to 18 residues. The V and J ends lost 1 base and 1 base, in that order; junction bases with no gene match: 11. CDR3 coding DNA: TGTGCCAGCAGCTTAGGACCAACAGGGGGCGAGGGGTCCTACGAGCAGTACTTC. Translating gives CASSLGPTGGEGSYEQYF. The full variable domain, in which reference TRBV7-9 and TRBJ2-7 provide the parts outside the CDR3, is DTGVSQNPRHKITKRGQNVTFRCDPISEHNRLYWYRQTLGQGPEFLTYFQNEAQLEKSRLLSDRFSAERPKGSFSTLEIQRTEQGDSAMYLCASSLGPTGGEGSYEQYFGPGTRLTVT.

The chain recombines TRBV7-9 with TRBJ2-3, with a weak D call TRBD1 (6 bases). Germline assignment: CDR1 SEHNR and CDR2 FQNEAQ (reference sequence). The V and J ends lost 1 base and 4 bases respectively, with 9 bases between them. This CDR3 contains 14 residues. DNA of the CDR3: TGTGCCAGCAGCTTAGGAGGGGGAGCAGATACGCAGTATTTT. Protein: CASSLGGGADTQYF.

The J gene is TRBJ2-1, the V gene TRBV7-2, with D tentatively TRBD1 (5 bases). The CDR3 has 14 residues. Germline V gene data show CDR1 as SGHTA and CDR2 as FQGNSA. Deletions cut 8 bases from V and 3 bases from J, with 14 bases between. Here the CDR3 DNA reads TGTGCCAGCGAAGGGGCCCTGGTCTACAATGAGCAGTTCTTC. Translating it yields CASEGALVYNEQFF.

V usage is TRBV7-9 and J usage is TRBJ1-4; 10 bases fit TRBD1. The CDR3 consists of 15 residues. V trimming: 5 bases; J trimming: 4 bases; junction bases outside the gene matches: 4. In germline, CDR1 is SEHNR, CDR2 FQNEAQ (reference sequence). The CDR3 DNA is TGTGCCAGCAGCCCGGACAGGGGGGATAATGAAAAACTGTTTTTT. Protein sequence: CASSPDRGDNEKLFF. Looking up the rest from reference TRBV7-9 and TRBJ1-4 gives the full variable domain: DTGVSQNPRHKITKRGQNVTFRCDPISEHNRLYWYRQTLGQGPEFLTYFQNEAQLEKSRLLSDRFSAERPKGSFSTLEIQRTEQGDSAMYLCASSPDRGDNEKLFFGSGTQLSVL.